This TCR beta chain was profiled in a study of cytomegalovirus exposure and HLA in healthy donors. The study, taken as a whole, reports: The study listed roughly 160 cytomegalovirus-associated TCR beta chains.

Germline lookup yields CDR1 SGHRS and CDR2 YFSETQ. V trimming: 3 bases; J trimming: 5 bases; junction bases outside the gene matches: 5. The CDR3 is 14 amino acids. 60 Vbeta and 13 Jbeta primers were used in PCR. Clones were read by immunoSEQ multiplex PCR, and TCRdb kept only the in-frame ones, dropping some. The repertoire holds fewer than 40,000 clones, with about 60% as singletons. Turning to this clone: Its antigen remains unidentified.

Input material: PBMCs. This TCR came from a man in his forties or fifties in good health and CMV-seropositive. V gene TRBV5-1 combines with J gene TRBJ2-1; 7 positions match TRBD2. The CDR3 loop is CASSSQSGDNEQFF. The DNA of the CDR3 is TGCGCCAGCAGCTCGCAAAGCGGGGACAATGAGCAGTTCTTC.